Listed here are 13 T cell receptor beta chains from one sample, sequenced in a study of human T cells and chemical hapten exposure. Regarding time point: pre-sensitization, week 0. Specified treatment: therapeutic diphenylcyclopropenone sensitization with weekly scalp DPC. TCRdb re-called the RACE reads with MiXCR, one entry per CDR3 protein. The data contain 60,000 to 70,000 distinct CDR3 sequences, approximately 11% of them singletons. The sample here was whole blood, taken in connection with sensitization to the hapten diphenylcyclopropenone (DPC). The receptor set was obtained from a woman aged 45-65 years with alopecia areata. Some clones in this sample may be carry-over from other donors' samples.

V and J are TRBV6-5 and TRBJ2-5; no firm D call. V lost 0 bases and J 1 base, leaving 9 bases between the germline ends. The germline gives CDR1 MNHEY, CDR2 SVGAGI. The CDR3 loop spans 15 amino acids. The CDR3 spells CASSYSRLRQETQYF. The CDR3 DNA reads TGTGCCAGCAGTTACTCGCGACTCCGCCAAGAGACCCAGTACTTC.

This clonotype was seen many times. The CDR3 DNA follows: TGTGCCAGCAGTGGGCAGAAAAATGAAAAACTGTTTTTT. Amino acids: CASSGQKNEKLFF. The V call is TRBV2, the J call TRBJ1-4; D gene uncertain. Trimming stripped 4 bases from V and 5 bases from J, with 8 bases between. The V gene's germline CDR1 is SNHLY and CDR2 FYNNEI. This CDR3 has 13 residues.

The table lists this clonotype with a few counts. This chain uses TRBV7-9 with TRBJ1-5; 9 bases match TRBD1. The V gene end was trimmed by 2 bases and the J gene end by 3 bases; junction bases not matched to a gene: 5. The CDR3 length is 16 residues. Germline values: CDR1 SEHNR, CDR2 FQNEAQ (reference sequence). The CDR3 DNA sequence: TGTGCCAGCAGCTTATGGACAGGGGTGAACAATCAGCCCCAGCATTTT. This encodes CASSLWTGVNNQPQHF. The full variable domain, with the rest looked up from reference TRBV7-9 and TRBJ1-5, is DTGVSQNPRHKITKRGQNVTFRCDPISEHNRLYWYRQTLGQGPEFLTYFQNEAQLEKSRLLSDRFSAERPKGSFSTLEIQRTEQGDSAMYLCASSLWTGVNNQPQHFGDGTRLSIL.

The chain recombines TRBV7-2 with TRBJ2-5, with 8 nucleotides matching TRBD2. Unmatched junction bases numbered 0, after V lost 0 bases and J lost 0 bases. CDR1 and CDR2 (germline): SGHTA, FQGNSA. The length of the CDR3 is 15 residues. The CDR3 nucleotides read TGTGCCAGCAGCTTAGCGGGACTAGACCAAGAGACCCAGTACTTC. This sequence encodes CASSLAGLDQETQYF.

The chain joins TRBV7-3 to TRBJ2-7, with 9 bases lining up with TRBD1. With 1 base clipped from V and 7 bases from J, the junction kept 11 bases outside the gene matches. This CDR3 is 16 amino acids long. Looked up from germline, CDR1 is SGHTA and CDR2 is FQGTGA. The CDR3 DNA reads TGTGCCAGCAGCTTAAAAGGGACAGGGCCCCCAAGAGAGCAGTACTTC. Protein product: CASSLKGTGPPREQYF.

The chain combines TRBV7-2 with TRBJ2-4; D not resolved. The CDR3 totals 14 residues. Per the germline V gene, CDR1 is SGHTA and CDR2 is FQGNSA. V lost 3 bases and J 3 bases, leaving 9 bases between the germline ends. CDR3 in DNA: TGTGCCAGCAGCTTTGGGCTGGACAAAAACATTCAGTACTTC. The encoded protein is CASSFGLDKNIQYF.

This clonotype was counted ten times or more. The chain links TRBV20-1 to TRBJ2-7; 8 bases line up with TRBD1. The CDR3 extends over 16 amino acids. Germline trimming cut 0 bases from V and 1 base from J; bases unmatched to any gene: 8. Looked up from germline, CDR1 is DFQATT and CDR2 is SNEGSKA (reference sequence). The DNA of the CDR3 is TGCAGTGCTAGAGACCCAGGGGACAGGAGTTCCTACGAGCAGTACTTC. This codes for CSARDPGDRSSYEQYF.

In its sample, this clonotype was seen many times. V gene TRBV20-1 combines with J gene TRBJ1-5, with 7 bases lining up with TRBD1. Trimming took 2 bases from V and 7 from J; bases not matched to a gene: 8. This CDR3 spans 14 amino acids. The V gene's germline CDR1 is DFQATT and CDR2 SNEGSKA (reference sequence). The CDR3 loop is CSARPDRVGQPQHF. As DNA, the CDR3 is TGCAGTGCTAGACCCGACAGGGTCGGGCAGCCCCAGCATTTT.

This clonotype has ten or more counts. The gene calls are TRBV6-5 and TRBJ2-3; TRBD1 matches at 7 bases. V lost 5 bases to trimming and J lost 0 bases; unmatched junction nucleotides: 5. CDR1 and CDR2 (germline): MNHEY, SVGAGI. The CDR3 extends over 15 amino acids. The CDR3 sequence: CASSEQGKSTDTQYF. The CDR3 DNA follows: TGTGCCAGCAGTGAACAGGGGAAAAGCACAGATACGCAGTATTTT.

This clonotype has ten or more counts. The rearrangement joins TRBV5-1 to TRBJ2-3; the match to TRBD2 covers 11 bases. The CDR3 contains 18 residues. CDR1 is SGHRS and CDR2 is YFSETQ in the germline V gene. With V trimmed by 1 base and J by 2 bases, 9 bases remained unmatched. The CDR3, as DNA: TGCGCCAGCAGCTTGTCACTAGCGGGAGCAAGCAACACAGATACGCAGTATTTT. Residues: CASSLSLAGASNTDTQYF.

The table lists this clonotype with many counts. The rearrangement links TRBV29-1 to TRBJ1-1; 8 bases agree with TRBD1. Trimming at V came to 7 bases and at J to 4 bases, leaving 5 bases not matched to a gene. This CDR3 region has 12 residues. Germline CDR1 SQVTM, CDR2 ANQGSEA. In DNA form, the CDR3 reads TGCAGCGCTCAACAGGGGGTCACTGAAGCTTTCTTT. This encodes CSAQQGVTEAFF.

Ten or more counts support this clonotype. The chain is built from TRBV4-2 and TRBJ2-5; D is perhaps TRBD1 or TRBD2 (5 bases each). Per germline, CDR1 LGHNA and CDR2 YNFKEQ. CDR3 length: 15 residues. Trimming shortened V by 0 bases and J by 5 bases, and 13 bases separated the two germline ends. The CDR3 DNA is TGTGCCAGCAGCCAAGATAGAAGGGACCCGGAGACCCAGTACTTC. Translation: CASSQDRRDPETQYF.

This clonotype was observed at least ten times. The gene calls are TRBV7-9 and TRBJ2-5, with D perhaps TRBD1 (6 bases). CDR1 and CDR2 (germline): SEHNR, FQNEAQ (reference sequence). Trimming left V 6 bases short and J 5 bases short, with 10 bases between. CDR3 length: 12 residues. CDR3: CASSSGEETQYF. CDR3 DNA: TGTGCCAGCAGTTCAGGGGAGGAGACCCAGTACTTC. Full variable domain (rest looked up from reference TRBV7-9 and TRBJ2-5): DTGVSQNPRHKITKRGQNVTFRCDPISEHNRLYWYRQTLGQGPEFLTYFQNEAQLEKSRLLSDRFSAERPKGSFSTLEIQRTEQGDSAMYLCASSSGEETQYFGPGTRLLVL.